The 20 T cell receptor beta chains presented below share a single source sample, sequenced in a study of T cells in women clearing cervical HPV infection. Produced via immunoSEQ multiplex PCR; TCRdb's table is partial and in-frame only. The sample has about 24,000 clones. Input material: blood buffy coat. The receptor set was obtained from a woman between 18 and 75 years old with a cervical HPV16 infection that either progressed to CIN3+ or cleared (not recorded which).

Details on this clone: The CDR3 goes on 3 residues after the read ends, and that part is filled in from the germline J gene. The J gene is TRBJ1-1, the V gene TRBV18; D ambiguous. From germline, CDR1 is KGHSH and CDR2 LQKENI. The CDR3 runs to 15 residues. The DNA read from the CDR3 is TGTGCCAGCTCACCACTAGCGGGAGGGCACTACGAG. This gives the protein CASSPLAGGHYE. The entire CDR3 protein is CASSPLAGGHYEAFF.

As concerns this clone: The read terminates 3 residues ahead of where the CDR3 ends, so the germline J gene completes it. This chain connects TRBV19 to TRBJ1-2; D not certain. In germline, CDR1 is LNHDA, CDR2 SQIVND (reference sequence). The CDR3 has 14 residues. Incomplete CDR3 DNA: TGTGCCAGTAGAGCGGTAGCGGGCAACTACGAC. Protein sequence: CASRAVAGNYD. The whole CDR3 reads CASRAVAGNYDYTF.

A word on this clone: The read gets to within 3 residues of the CDR3 end, and the germline J gene fills in the rest. The rearrangement uses TRBV5-1 and TRBJ1-1; 7 bases are shared with TRBD1. The CDR3 contains 13 residues. V shed 1 base, J shed 5 bases, and the junction held 2 bases outside the gene matches. In germline, CDR1 is SGHRS, CDR2 YFSETQ. This chain's CDR3 is CASSLTGVTEAFF. The sequenced CDR3 bases are TGCGCCAGCAGCTTGACAGGGGTTACTGAA. Based on the CDR3 plus reference TRBV5-1 and TRBJ1-1, the full variable domain is KAGVTQTPRYLIKTRGQQVTLSCSPISGHRSVSWYQQTPGQGLQFLFEYFSETQRNKGNFPGRFSGRQFSNSRSEMNVSTLELGDSALYLCASSLTGVTEAFFGQGTRLTVV.

The CDR3 loop is CASSRPGLAGGGTGELFF. CDR3 DNA, as far as it was read: TGCGCCAGCAGCCGCCCGGGACTAGCGGGAGGTGGAACCGGGGAG. The rearrangement uses TRBV4-1 and TRBJ2-2; 15 positions match TRBD2. The CDR3 extends 3 residues past the end of the read, so its final part is completed from the germline J gene. Germline V CDR1 and CDR2: MGHRA, YSYEKL. The length of the CDR3 is 18 residues. J gave up 5 bases and V 4 bases, and 8 bases lay outside the gene matches.

Of note for this clone: From the germline J gene comes the end of the CDR3, since the read stops 3 residues before it. The same CDR3 also results from other DNA sequences found in this sample. The genes are TRBV7-6 and TRBJ1-3, with 7 bases lining up with TRBD1. V lost 5 bases, J lost 2 bases, and 12 bases stayed unmatched. Germline CDR1 reads SGHVS; CDR2 reads FNYEAQ. CDR3 length: 17 residues. The covered CDR3 bases are TGTGCCAGCAGCCTCCGAAGGGGGACAGAGGCTGGAAACACC. As protein: CASSLRRGTEAGNT. The whole CDR3 protein reads CASSLRRGTEAGNTIYF.

In the case of this clone: The observed sequence ends 3 residues before the CDR3 terminus, with the missing tail filled in from the germline J gene. The chain uses TRBV5-1 and TRBJ2-6; TRBD2 agrees at 8 bases. V shed 0 bases, J shed 2 bases, and the junction held 4 bases outside the gene matches. The germline gives CDR1 SGHRS, CDR2 YFSETQ. The CDR3 runs 17 residues. CDR3 DNA (partial): TGCGCCAGCAGCTTGGTAGCGGGGTCTCCTGGGGCCAACGTC. Translated: CASSLVAGSPGANV. The full CDR3 reads CASSLVAGSPGANVLTF.

As regards this clone: The read terminates 3 residues before the CDR3 end, so the remaining end is supplied by the germline J gene. The V call is TRBV19, the J call TRBJ1-2, with a weak D call TRBD1 (6 bases). Germline V gene sequence: CDR1 LNHDA, CDR2 SQIVND (reference sequence). CDR3 size: 14 residues. CDR3 region: CASSIAGVTDTYTF. CDR3 DNA (partial): TGTGCCAGTAGTATTGCAGGGGTCACAGATACC. Looking up the rest from reference TRBV19 and TRBJ1-2 gives the full variable domain: DGGITQSPKYLFRKEGQNVTLSCEQNLNHDAMYWYRQDPGQGLRLIYYSQIVNDFQKGDIAEGYSVSREKKESFPLTVTSAQKNPTAFYLCASSIAGVTDTYTFGSGTRLTVV.

Comment on this clone: The read gets to within 3 residues of the CDR3 end, and the germline J gene fills in the rest. The rearrangement links TRBV19 to TRBJ1-1; unclear D gene. CDR3 length: 14 residues. Germline-derived CDR1 and CDR2 are LNHDA and SQIVND (reference sequence). V gave up 1 base and J gave up 4 bases, with 10 bases separating them. Incomplete CDR3 DNA: TGTGCCAGTAGTATAGCACAGCCTGCCACTGAA. Translating it yields CASSIAQPATE. The CDR3 reads in full as CASSIAQPATEAFF.

Worth noting for this clone: The DNA ends 3 residues before the CDR3 does, and the rest of the CDR3 is filled in from the germline J gene. The V and J genes are TRBV12-3 or TRBV12-4 and TRBJ2-5, with a tentative D call TRBD1 (5 bases). V was cut by 5 bases and J by 5 bases, with 12 bases left in between. This CDR3 comprises 13 residues. The DNA read from the CDR3 is TGTGCCAGCAGTCTCGAGTGGGGCGAGACC. It yields the protein CASSLEWGET. The full CDR3 is CASSLEWGETQYF.

Comment on this clone: The observed sequence ends 3 residues before the CDR3 terminus, with the missing tail filled in from the germline J gene. The J gene is TRBJ2-2, the V gene TRBV15, with D possibly being TRBD1 (5 bases). The V gene's germline CDR1 is LNHNV and CDR2 YYDKDF (reference sequence). CDR3 length: 16 residues. Trimming removed 2 bases at V and 6 bases at J, with 16 bases between. CDR3: CATSRSRSGQAGELFF. Incomplete CDR3 DNA: TGTGCCACCAGCAGATCGAGATCAGGGCAAGCCGGGGAG.

About this clone: The CDR3 goes on 3 residues after the read ends, and that part is filled in from the germline J gene. This chain uses TRBV5-1 with TRBJ1-4; D is possibly TRBD1 (6 bases). CDR3 size: 15 residues. CDR1 and CDR2 from the germline V gene are SGHRS and YFSETQ. The CDR3 is CASSLDRQENSPLFF. The DNA read from the CDR3 is TGCGCCAGCAGCTTGGATCGACAGGAAAATTCACCA. Full variable domain (missing parts from reference TRBV5-1 and TRBJ1-4): KAGVTQTPRYLIKTRGQQVTLSCSPISGHRSVSWYQQTPGQGLQFLFEYFSETQRNKGNFPGRFSGRQFSNSRSEMNVSTLELGDSALYLCASSLDRQENSPLFFGSGTQLSVL.

A word on this clone: The read ends 3 residues shy of where the CDR3 ends; the end is completed using the germline J gene. This chain uses TRBV30 with TRBJ2-7, with TRBD1 identical over 10 bases. The CDR3 covers 13 residues. Germline CDR1 reads GTSNPN; CDR2 reads SVGIG (reference sequence). The J segment lost 4 bases and the V segment lost 0 bases, leaving 0 bases of the junction unmatched. The part of the CDR3 DNA that was read is TGTGCCTGGAGTGTGGGACAGGGGTACGAG. As protein: CAWSVGQGYE. The CDR3 in its entirety is CAWSVGQGYEQYF.

On this clone itself: The read comes to an end 3 residues before the CDR3 does, leaving the germline J gene to fill in the end. The genes are TRBV20-1 and TRBJ2-3; TRBD1 might be the D (5 bases). CDR3 length: 14 residues. The germline V gene encodes CDR1 DFQATT and CDR2 SNEGSKA (reference sequence). The V gene lost 6 bases and the J gene lost 0 bases, with 13 bases spanning the gap. The sequenced CDR3 bases are TGCAGTGCCTTGGACACTTCTAGCACAGATACG. Translated, it gives CSALDTSSTDT. The whole CDR3 reads CSALDTSSTDTQYF.

A note on this clone: The read is 3 residues too short to cover the CDR3 end, so that end is filled in from the germline J gene. The chain has TRBV5-6 and TRBJ1-1, with TRBD1 matching 7 bases. CDR3 size: 13 residues. The trim removed 5 bases at V and 5 bases at J, leaving 6 bases unmatched. Looked up from germline, CDR1 is SGHDT and CDR2 is YYEEEE. CDR3 bases read: TGTGCCAGCAGGGGGACAGTATCTACTGAA. Amino acids: CASRGTVSTE. Given in full, the CDR3 is CASRGTVSTEAFF.

The CDR3 region is CASSLGQPNEQFF. Incomplete CDR3 DNA: TGTGCCAGCAGCTTGGGACAGCCCAATGAG. The chain uses TRBV7-6 and TRBJ2-1; TRBD1 aligns across 7 bases. Sequencing ends 3 residues short of the CDR3 end; the germline J gene provides the rest. V was clipped by 3 bases and J by 6 bases; unmatched bases: 2. Germline-derived CDR1 and CDR2 are SGHVS and FNYEAQ. This CDR3 is built from 13 residues.

In the case of this clone: From the germline J gene comes the end of the CDR3, since the read stops 3 residues before it. The chain is built from TRBV30 and TRBJ2-2; D unresolved. Germline-derived CDR1 and CDR2 are GTSNPN and SVGIG (reference sequence). The CDR3 length is 11 residues. The CDR3 protein is CAWSDLEKLFF. The CDR3 DNA, read in part, is TGTGCCTGGAGCGACTTGGAAAAG.

Worth noting for this clone: The CDR3 end falls 3 residues outside the read, so it is completed with the germline J gene. V and J are TRBV10-1 and TRBJ2-7; weak D call: TRBD1 (5 bases). The CDR3 runs 14 residues. Germline V gene lookup returns CDR1 WNHNN and CDR2 SYGVQD (reference sequence). The V end lost 2 bases, the J end lost 5 bases, and 13 bases lay between the germline ends. The CDR3: CASSESLWGHEQYF. CDR3 DNA (partial): TGCGCCAGCAGTGAGAGCCTTTGGGGCCACGAG.

A note on this clone: The read falls 3 residues short of the CDR3 end, and the missing part is taken from the germline J gene. V is TRBV20-1 and J is TRBJ2-5; tentatively, D is TRBD1 or TRBD2 (5 bases each). This CDR3 is 13 amino acids long. Trimming pared 8 bases from V and 1 base from J, leaving 14 bases between. CDR1 DFQATT and CDR2 SNEGSKA come from the germline V gene (reference sequence). The CDR3: CSSLRGRQETQYF. Partial CDR3 DNA: TGCAGTTCCCTGAGGGGCCGCCAAGAGACC.

As regards this clone: One end of the junction varies from germline; a read error may be responsible. The read finishes 3 residues shy of the CDR3 end, and the germline J gene is used to complete it. The rearrangement links TRBV5-1 to TRBJ1-1; a weak D match, TRBD1 (6 bases). This CDR3 has 14 amino acids. CDR1 SGHRS and CDR2 YFSETQ come from the germline V gene. This CDR3 reads CACRQAHMNTEAFF. The sequenced part of the CDR3 DNA is TGCGCCTGCAGACAGGCCCACATGAACACTGAA.

Remarks on this clone: With the read ending 3 residues before the CDR3 end, the germline J gene is used to fill in that end. The chain employs TRBV19 and TRBJ1-5; 8 nucleotides align to TRBD1. Looked up from germline, CDR1 is LNHDA and CDR2 is SQIVND (reference sequence). This CDR3 is built from 18 residues. V trimming: 7 bases; J trimming: 0 bases; junction bases outside the gene matches: 14. The CDR3 DNA, read in part, is TGTGCCAGTATTCCCCCAGGACAGGGACTCTTTAGCAATCAGCCC. It yields the protein CASIPPGQGLFSNQP. The whole CDR3 reads CASIPPGQGLFSNQPQHF.